This TCR beta chain came from a study of blood T cell repertoires in COVID-19. Background on the study: Sites in the United States, Italy and Spain provided acute and convalescent COVID-19 samples.

In the original processing: By means of reference gene primer amplification, nucleated cell counts were estimated. Only in-frame clones appear in the TCRdb table, and some are missing; sequencing was by immunoSEQ multiplex PCR. Clone size and V and J calls were adopted from that table, with D and trimming inferred from the DNA. The table lists under 75,000 clones, about nine tenths of them singletons. The CDR3 is 13 residues long. V was cut by 8 bases and J by 5 bases, with 15 bases left in between. The V and J genes are TRBV12-3 or TRBV12-4 and TRBJ1-1, with D perhaps TRBD1 (5 bases). Sequencing was carried out using peripheral blood. This clonotype was obtained from a man aged 30-40 years with acute or convalescent COVID-19. CDR3 nucleotides: TGTGCCAGCGCGATCAGGGTAGAGACTGAAGCTTTCTTT. It codes for CASAIRVETEAFF.